This TCR beta chain was retrieved from a study of regulatory T cells in long-lasting Graves disease. Through Arm-PCR of CDR3 regions and iRepertoire HTBI primers, TCR beta libraries were built. TCRdb recomputed calls from the multiplex PCR reads with MiXCR, one row per CDR3 protein. The sample consists of around 460,000 distinct CDR3 sequences, around 13% of them appearing once. Time point denoted: newly diagnosed GD, antithyroid drugs for less than 3 months. Researchers made the TCR library from RNA that was extracted from PBMCs. The authors drew patients from an endocrinology department in Xi'an, China. Details on this clonotype: Its antigen is undetermined.

Germline values: CDR1 MDHEN, CDR2 SYDVKM. The V and J ends lost 4 bases and 2 bases respectively, with 13 bases between them. This CDR3 contains 15 residues. Study observations and caveats: Persistent cases favored TRBV28, TRBJ1-2 and TRBJ2-5. Persistent Graves' patients showed a TCR diversity that was lower than that of newly diagnosed ones.

The same sample was also used in a study of T cells in Graves' hyperthyroidism and ophthalmopathy.

This chain joins TRBV28 and TRBJ2-3, with D perhaps TRBD2 (5 bases). The receptor's source is a woman aged 45-59 years with Graves disease. Here the sequenced sample was peripheral blood mononuclear cells (PBMCs), taken at new diagnosis, from a patient treated with antithyroid drugs. The CDR3 is CASSYRGLYTDTQYF. The CDR3 DNA sequence: TGTGCCAGCAGTTACCGAGGGCTGTACACAGATACGCAGTATTTT. Full variable domain (outside the CDR3, taken from reference TRBV28 and TRBJ2-3): DVKVTQSSRYLVKRTGEKVFLECVQDMDHENMFWYRQDPGLGLRLIYFSYDVKMKEKGDIPEGYSVSREKKERFSLILESASTNQTSMYLCASSYRGLYTDTQYFGPGTRLTVL.